These T cell receptor beta chains were read from a single sample in a study of T-cell reconstitution after alpha-beta-depleted transplantation in children. TCRdb reanalysed the PCR reads using MiXCR and keeps one entry per CDR3 protein. The table lists 610,000 or so distinct CDR3 sequences, over 25% of them singletons. The sequenced sample was PBMCs, obtained before TCRalphabeta/CD19-depleted stem cell transplant. Receptor source: a boy under three years old with Wiskott-Aldrich syndrome, due to receive a stem cell transplant. Both conserved end residues are part of each CDR3. The order of the fields is CDR3 length, J gene, V gene, clone size, D gene, CDR3 protein, CDR3 DNA. A D gene is named only where the DNA matches it firmly. Clone size appears in some rows only: once, few, many, or a class for an expanded clone.

CDR3 length: 13
J gene: TRBJ2-7
V gene: TRBV14
clone size: few
D gene: .
CDR3 protein: CASSPRLVGEQYF
CDR3 DNA: TGTGCCAGCAGCCCTAGACTAGTTGGCGAGCAGTACTTC

CDR3 length: 14
J gene: TRBJ2-4
V gene: TRBV18
clone size: .
D gene: .
CDR3 protein: CASSPQGVEDIQYF
CDR3 DNA: TGTGCCAGCTCACCACAGGGGGTTGAGGACATTCAGTACTTC

CDR3 length: 16
J gene: TRBJ2-5
V gene: TRBV29-1
clone size: few
D gene: TRBD1
CDR3 protein: CSARGLQLKAQETQYF
CDR3 DNA: TGCAGCGCCAGGGGGTTGCAGTTAAAAGCACAAGAGACCCAGTACTTC

CDR3 length: 15
J gene: TRBJ1-1
V gene: TRBV12-3/TRBV12-4
clone size: few
D gene: TRBD1
CDR3 protein: CASSLSRTGGTEAFF
CDR3 DNA: TGTGCCAGCAGTTTAAGCAGGACAGGGGGCACTGAAGCTTTCTTT

CDR3 length: 17
J gene: TRBJ2-1
V gene: TRBV10-3
clone size: .
D gene: TRBD2
CDR3 protein: CAISEGSGSGAYNEQFF
CDR3 DNA: TGTGCCATCAGTGAGGGGAGCGGGAGTGGGGCCTACAATGAGCAGTTCTTC

CDR3 length: 12
J gene: TRBJ2-3
V gene: TRBV29-1
clone size: .
D gene: .
CDR3 protein: CSVQTDTDTQYF
CDR3 DNA: TGCAGCGTTCAGACTGATACAGATACGCAGTATTTT

CDR3 length: 18
J gene: TRBJ2-2
V gene: TRBV5-1
clone size: .
D gene: TRBD2
CDR3 protein: CASSLAVAGGPDTGELFF
CDR3 DNA: TGCGCCAGCAGCTTGGCTGTAGCGGGAGGGCCGGACACCGGGGAGCTGTTTTTT

CDR3 length: 13
J gene: TRBJ2-1
V gene: TRBV5-1
clone size: few
D gene: TRBD1
CDR3 protein: CASKTGLNNEQFF
CDR3 DNA: TGCGCCAGCAAGACAGGGCTTAACAATGAGCAGTTCTTC

CDR3 length: 17
J gene: TRBJ1-4
V gene: TRBV18
clone size: few
D gene: .
CDR3 protein: CASSASGGGAINEKLFF
CDR3 DNA: TGTGCCAGCTCAGCCTCAGGAGGGGGAGCGATTAATGAAAAACTGTTTTTT

CDR3 length: 13
J gene: TRBJ1-2
V gene: TRBV7-3
clone size: .
D gene: TRBD1
CDR3 protein: CASSQRTGYGYTF
CDR3 DNA: TGTGCCAGCAGCCAAAGGACAGGCTATGGCTACACCTTC

CDR3 length: 15
J gene: TRBJ1-6
V gene: TRBV7-2
clone size: .
D gene: .
CDR3 protein: CASSLIQSYNSPLHF
CDR3 DNA: TGTGCCAGCAGCTTAATTCAGAGCTATAATTCACCCCTCCACTTT

CDR3 length: 14
J gene: TRBJ1-2
V gene: TRBV18
clone size: .
D gene: .
CDR3 protein: CASSLVQYVNGYTF
CDR3 DNA: TGTGCCAGCTCACTTGTACAGTATGTTAATGGCTACACCTTC

CDR3 length: 12
J gene: TRBJ2-5
V gene: TRBV7-8
clone size: .
D gene: .
CDR3 protein: CASSLVTRTQYF
CDR3 DNA: TGTGCCAGCAGCTTAGTGACCCGGACCCAGTACTTC

CDR3 length: 12
J gene: TRBJ2-5
V gene: TRBV15
clone size: .
D gene: .
CDR3 protein: CATSRAQETQYF
CDR3 DNA: TGTGCCACCAGCAGAGCACAAGAGACCCAGTACTTC

CDR3 length: 13
J gene: TRBJ2-1
V gene: TRBV20-1
clone size: .
D gene: TRBD2
CDR3 protein: CSVDRTSHNEQFF
CDR3 DNA: TGCAGTGTGGACCGGACTAGCCACAATGAGCAGTTCTTC

CDR3 length: 13
J gene: TRBJ2-1
V gene: TRBV20-1
clone size: .
D gene: .
CDR3 protein: CSARDSLGGEQFF
CDR3 DNA: TGCAGTGCTAGAGATTCTTTAGGAGGGGAGCAGTTCTTC

CDR3 length: 13
J gene: TRBJ2-1
V gene: TRBV29-1
clone size: .
D gene: .
CDR3 protein: CSVVWGTMWEQFF
CDR3 DNA: TGCAGCGTTGTATGGGGTACGATGTGGGAGCAGTTCTTC

CDR3 length: 13
J gene: TRBJ2-3
V gene: TRBV5-1
clone size: few
D gene: .
CDR3 protein: CASSLDYPDTQYF
CDR3 DNA: TGCGCCAGCAGCTTGGACTACCCAGATACGCAGTATTTT

CDR3 length: 15
J gene: TRBJ2-5
V gene: TRBV5-1
clone size: few
D gene: .
CDR3 protein: CASSLEYRGGETQYF
CDR3 DNA: TGCGCCAGCAGCTTGGAATATCGGGGCGGGGAGACCCAGTACTTC

CDR3 length: 14
J gene: TRBJ2-1
V gene: TRBV20-1
clone size: many
D gene: TRBD2
CDR3 protein: CSAVGLAGYNEQFF
CDR3 DNA: TGCAGTGCTGTTGGACTAGCGGGATACAATGAGCAGTTCTTC

CDR3 length: 14
J gene: TRBJ2-3
V gene: TRBV20-1
clone size: few
D gene: TRBD2
CDR3 protein: CSASPSGRADTQYF
CDR3 DNA: TGCAGTGCTAGCCCTAGCGGGAGGGCAGATACGCAGTATTTT

CDR3 length: 16
J gene: TRBJ2-7
V gene: TRBV5-6
clone size: few
D gene: .
CDR3 protein: CASSLSWAEESYEQYF
CDR3 DNA: TGTGCCAGCAGCTTGAGTTGGGCAGAAGAGTCCTACGAGCAGTACTTC

CDR3 length: 14
J gene: TRBJ2-7
V gene: TRBV20-1
clone size: .
D gene: .
CDR3 protein: CSARVGGASYEQYF
CDR3 DNA: TGCAGTGCTAGAGTTGGCGGGGCCTCCTACGAGCAGTACTTC

CDR3 length: 16
J gene: TRBJ2-2
V gene: TRBV5-1
clone size: .
D gene: .
CDR3 protein: CASSSAGQANTGELFF
CDR3 DNA: TGCGCCAGCAGCTCCGCTGGTCAGGCGAACACCGGGGAGCTGTTTTTT

CDR3 length: 13
J gene: TRBJ1-1
V gene: TRBV6-5
clone size: .
D gene: .
CDR3 protein: CASSSYVGTEAFF
CDR3 DNA: TGTGCCAGCAGTTCCTACGTAGGCACTGAAGCTTTCTTT

CDR3 length: 15
J gene: TRBJ1-2
V gene: TRBV5-5
clone size: few
D gene: TRBD1
CDR3 protein: CASSSWRQGASGYTF
CDR3 DNA: TGTGCCAGCAGCAGCTGGAGGCAGGGGGCTTCTGGCTACACCTTC

CDR3 length: 12
J gene: TRBJ2-7
V gene: TRBV7-9
clone size: .
D gene: .
CDR3 protein: CATQDPNYEQYF
CDR3 DNA: TGTGCCACCCAGGACCCAAACTACGAGCAGTACTTC

CDR3 length: 15
J gene: TRBJ1-2
V gene: TRBV5-6
clone size: few
D gene: .
CDR3 protein: CASSSRGFSGYGYTF
CDR3 DNA: TGTGCCAGCAGCTCGAGAGGGTTTTCGGGCTATGGCTACACCTTC

CDR3 length: 14
J gene: TRBJ2-1
V gene: TRBV5-1
clone size: few
D gene: TRBD2
CDR3 protein: CASSLGAGASIRFF
CDR3 DNA: TGCGCCAGCAGCTTGGGGGCGGGAGCCAGTATCCGGTTCTTC

CDR3 length: 15
J gene: TRBJ2-1
V gene: TRBV24-1
clone size: few
D gene: .
CDR3 protein: CATSDAGSVRDEQFF
CDR3 DNA: TGTGCCACCAGTGATGCCGGTAGCGTCAGGGATGAGCAGTTCTTC

CDR3 length: 17
J gene: TRBJ2-7
V gene: TRBV27
clone size: .
D gene: TRBD1
CDR3 protein: CASSVHYGQGYSYEQYF
CDR3 DNA: TGTGCCAGCAGTGTTCATTATGGACAGGGATACAGCTACGAGCAGTACTTC

CDR3 length: 13
J gene: TRBJ2-7
V gene: TRBV6-1
clone size: .
D gene: .
CDR3 protein: CASTRAGVFEQYF
CDR3 DNA: TGTGCCAGCACGAGGGCAGGGGTTTTCGAGCAGTACTTC

CDR3 length: 13
J gene: TRBJ2-1
V gene: TRBV15
clone size: few
D gene: .
CDR3 protein: CATSALRGNEQFF
CDR3 DNA: TGTGCCACCAGCGCCTTAAGGGGCAATGAGCAGTTCTTC

CDR3 length: 13
J gene: TRBJ2-1
V gene: TRBV24-1
clone size: .
D gene: .
CDR3 protein: CATSAAGNNEQFF
CDR3 DNA: TGTGCCACCAGTGCGGCAGGGAACAATGAGCAGTTCTTC

CDR3 length: 15
J gene: TRBJ2-7
V gene: TRBV10-3
clone size: .
D gene: .
CDR3 protein: CAIRPGTSGAGEQYF
CDR3 DNA: TGTGCCATCAGGCCCGGGACATCAGGAGCGGGGGAGCAGTACTTC

CDR3 length: 14
J gene: TRBJ2-5
V gene: TRBV30
clone size: .
D gene: TRBD1
CDR3 protein: CAWERDRVQETQYF
CDR3 DNA: TGTGCCTGGGAAAGGGACAGGGTACAAGAGACCCAGTACTTC

CDR3 length: 15
J gene: TRBJ1-6
V gene: TRBV5-1
clone size: few
D gene: TRBD1
CDR3 protein: CASSRQGANNSPLHF
CDR3 DNA: TGCGCCAGCAGCCGACAGGGGGCGAACAATTCACCCCTCCACTTT

CDR3 length: 13
J gene: TRBJ1-5
V gene: TRBV12-3/TRBV12-4
clone size: few
D gene: .
CDR3 protein: CASSLGRLQPQHF
CDR3 DNA: TGTGCCAGCAGTTTGGGAAGGCTCCAGCCCCAGCATTTT

CDR3 length: 19
J gene: TRBJ2-1
V gene: TRBV11-1
clone size: few
D gene: TRBD2
CDR3 protein: CASSPGLAGTRGGYNEQFF
CDR3 DNA: TGTGCCAGCAGCCCGGGACTAGCGGGGACCAGGGGCGGTTACAATGAGCAGTTCTTC

CDR3 length: 16
J gene: TRBJ2-2
V gene: TRBV12-3/TRBV12-4
clone size: .
D gene: .
CDR3 protein: CASTTDGRGSSGELFF
CDR3 DNA: TGTGCCAGCACCACTGACGGGCGGGGATCATCCGGGGAGCTGTTTTTT

CDR3 length: 14
J gene: TRBJ1-2
V gene: TRBV5-1
clone size: few
D gene: .
CDR3 protein: CASSLNAVVYGYTF
CDR3 DNA: TGCGCCAGCAGCTTGAACGCAGTGGTCTATGGCTACACCTTC

CDR3 length: 14
J gene: TRBJ1-1
V gene: TRBV7-2
clone size: .
D gene: .
CDR3 protein: CASSLLGQGTEAFF
CDR3 DNA: TGTGCCAGCAGCTTATTAGGGCAAGGCACTGAAGCTTTCTTT

CDR3 length: 14
J gene: TRBJ2-1
V gene: TRBV7-2
clone size: few
D gene: .
CDR3 protein: CASSSGFGVHEQFF
CDR3 DNA: TGTGCCAGCAGCTCGGGGTTTGGGGTTCATGAGCAGTTCTTC

CDR3 length: 17
J gene: TRBJ2-2
V gene: TRBV6-2/TRBV6-3
clone size: .
D gene: TRBD2
CDR3 protein: CASSYPRSSSGTGELFF
CDR3 DNA: TGTGCCAGCAGTTACCCCCGGTCTTCTAGCGGCACCGGGGAGCTGTTTTTT

CDR3 length: 14
J gene: TRBJ1-5
V gene: TRBV20-1
clone size: few
D gene: .
CDR3 protein: CSASSWGSNQPQHF
CDR3 DNA: TGCAGTGCTAGCAGCTGGGGGAGCAATCAGCCCCAGCATTTT

CDR3 length: 15
J gene: TRBJ1-4
V gene: TRBV6-5
clone size: few
D gene: .
CDR3 protein: CASSYSDTAGEKLFF
CDR3 DNA: TGTGCCAGCAGTTACTCGGATACCGCTGGGGAAAAACTGTTTTTT

CDR3 length: 19
J gene: TRBJ2-4
V gene: TRBV20-1
clone size: few
D gene: .
CDR3 protein: CSARDPRKTPTLAKNIQYF
CDR3 DNA: TGCAGTGCTAGAGATCCTCGTAAGACTCCGACTCTAGCCAAAAACATTCAGTACTTC

CDR3 length: 16
J gene: TRBJ1-5
V gene: TRBV20-1
clone size: few
D gene: TRBD1
CDR3 protein: CSALLVGQQYNQPQHF
CDR3 DNA: TGCAGTGCCCTCCTAGTGGGACAGCAGTACAATCAGCCCCAGCATTTT

CDR3 length: 18
J gene: TRBJ2-1
V gene: TRBV11-2
clone size: .
D gene: TRBD2
CDR3 protein: CASSLVGTSGIKHNEQFF
CDR3 DNA: TGTGCCAGCAGCTTAGTGGGGACTAGCGGGATTAAGCACAATGAGCAGTTCTTC

CDR3 length: 15
J gene: TRBJ1-5
V gene: TRBV5-5
clone size: few
D gene: .
CDR3 protein: CASSLTPTGSQPQHF
CDR3 DNA: TGTGCCAGCAGCTTAACACCAACAGGGAGTCAGCCCCAGCATTTT

CDR3 length: 17
J gene: TRBJ2-4
V gene: TRBV4-1
clone size: few
D gene: .
CDR3 protein: CASSQERPEIAKNIQYF
CDR3 DNA: TGCGCCAGCAGCCAAGAACGGCCGGAGATAGCCAAAAACATTCAGTACTTC

CDR3 length: 15
J gene: TRBJ2-1
V gene: TRBV6-5
clone size: few
D gene: TRBD2
CDR3 protein: CASRPLAGVNNEQFF
CDR3 DNA: TGTGCCAGCAGACCACTAGCGGGAGTAAACAATGAGCAGTTCTTC

CDR3 length: 17
J gene: TRBJ2-2
V gene: TRBV27
clone size: few
D gene: .
CDR3 protein: CASSGGKGLLPTGELFF
CDR3 DNA: TGTGCCAGCAGCGGGGGAAAGGGTCTCCTTCCCACCGGGGAGCTGTTTTTT

CDR3 length: 14
J gene: TRBJ1-1
V gene: TRBV5-1
clone size: .
D gene: .
CDR3 protein: CASSSSGGGTEAFF
CDR3 DNA: TGCGCCAGCAGCTCTAGCGGGGGAGGGACTGAAGCTTTCTTT

CDR3 length: 16
J gene: TRBJ2-1
V gene: TRBV5-6
clone size: few
D gene: .
CDR3 protein: CASSIGGNRERNEQFF
CDR3 DNA: TGTGCCAGCAGCATTGGGGGGAACAGGGAGCGGAACGAGCAGTTCTTC

CDR3 length: 15
J gene: TRBJ2-7
V gene: TRBV5-1
clone size: few
D gene: TRBD2
CDR3 protein: CASSGGLAGLYEQYF
CDR3 DNA: TGCGCCAGCAGCGGTGGACTAGCGGGTCTCTACGAGCAGTACTTC

CDR3 length: 16
J gene: TRBJ2-3
V gene: TRBV5-1
clone size: .
D gene: TRBD2
CDR3 protein: CASSFLGGSYTDTQYF
CDR3 DNA: TGCGCCAGCAGCTTCTTGGGCGGGAGCTACACAGATACGCAGTATTTT